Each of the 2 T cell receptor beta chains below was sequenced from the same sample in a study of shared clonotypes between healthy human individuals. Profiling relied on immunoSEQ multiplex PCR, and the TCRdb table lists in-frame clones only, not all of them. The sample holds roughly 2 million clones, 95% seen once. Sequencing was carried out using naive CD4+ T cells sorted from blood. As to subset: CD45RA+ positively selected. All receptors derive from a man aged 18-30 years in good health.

This chain's CDR3 is CASSLSGQKEQPQHF. The CDR3, as DNA: TGTGCCAGCAGTTTATCCGGACAGAAGGAACAGCCCCAGCATTTT. V is TRBV28 and J is TRBJ1-5; D is possibly TRBD1 (6 bases). Germline values: CDR1 MDHEN, CDR2 SYDVKM. The V and J ends lost 1 base and 7 bases respectively, with 14 bases between them. CDR3 length equals 15 residues.

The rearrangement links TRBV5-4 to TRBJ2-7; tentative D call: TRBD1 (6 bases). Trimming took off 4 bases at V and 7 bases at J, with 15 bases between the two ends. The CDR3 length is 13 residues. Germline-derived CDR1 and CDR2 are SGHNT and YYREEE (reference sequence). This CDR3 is CASSQSPTGEQYF. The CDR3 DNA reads TGTGCCAGCAGCCAGTCCCCGACAGGAGAGCAGTACTTC.